The rows below give T cell receptor beta chains drawn from one sample of a study of cytomegalovirus exposure and HLA in healthy donors. TCRdb's copy holds only in-frame clones and misses some; the assay was immunoSEQ multiplex PCR. The sample has 100,000 to 150,000 clones, approximately 91% seen once; the top ten hold 1.5% to 2%. The sequenced material came from PBMCs. These receptors were taken from a woman between 18 and 30 years old in good health and CMV-seronegative. CDR3s include the opening cysteine and the closing phenylalanine or tryptophan. The order of the fields is clone size, V gene, J gene, CDR3 protein. The size field is filled for only some rows; it gives once, few, many or a size class.

NA,TRBV11-2,TRBJ2-7,CASSATGTGFYEQYF
NA,TRBV5-1,TRBJ2-6,CASRPTGSGANVLTF
NA,TRBV5-1,TRBJ2-5,CASSPVVSETQYF
NA,TRBV10-2,TRBJ2-7,CASRTPGFSGAGGPYEQYF
NA,TRBV18,TRBJ1-4,CASSPQTETNEKLFF
NA,TRBV2,TRBJ2-5,CASSLAILGRETQYF
once,TRBV7-9,TRBJ2-7,CASSLGLAGRSYEQYF
NA,TRBV5-1,TRBJ1-1,CASSLGTGPMNTEAFF
NA,TRBV19,TRBJ2-1,CASSPGTGGAKEEGYNEQFF
NA,TRBV27,TRBJ1-1,CASSLDRGGMNTEAFF
NA,TRBV21-1,TRBJ1-1,CASSPRQGMNTEAFF
NA,TRBV28,TRBJ2-7,CASSYGSRTEQYF
NA,TRBV9,TRBJ2-5,CASSIFGGETQYF
NA,TRBV19,TRBJ2-2,CASSIDERNTGELFF
NA,TRBV10-3,TRBJ1-5,CAISASRDRNNQPQHF
NA,TRBV9,TRBJ2-1,CASSVGTSGPQEFF
NA,TRBV7-3,TRBJ1-1,CASSPTGDTEAFF
once,TRBV6-5,TRBJ2-1,CASSYGGTRYNEQFF
few,TRBV5-6,TRBJ1-2,CASSLRGIQGRDGYGYTF
NA,TRBV5-4,TRBJ2-7,CASSPGLAESSYEQYF
once,TRBV18,TRBJ2-7,CASSVLAGPYEQYF
NA,TRBV7-9,TRBJ1-1,CASSSGTGTEAFF
NA,TRBV11-2,TRBJ2-3,CASSLGFWPSTDTQYF
NA,TRBV18,TRBJ2-3,CASSPRLAGSTDTQYF